These 4 T cell receptor beta chains share one sample of origin, sequenced in a study of T cell repertoires in cytomegalovirus infection. TCRdb itself ran the reads through MiXCR, one entry per CDR3 protein. The repertoire has around 440,000 distinct CDR3 sequences, about 11% of them found once; the top ten carry roughly a tenth. Sequenced material: PBMCs. The source is a human donor in good health (CMV status not recorded). Some clones in this sample may be carry-over from other donors' samples.

The J gene is TRBJ1-2, the V gene TRBV13, with 8 bases identical to TRBD1. The CDR3 covers 13 residues. Germline-derived CDR1 and CDR2 are PRHDT and FYEKMQ (reference sequence). The junction had 5 bases not matched to a gene; V was cut back by 5 bases and J by 6 bases. CDR3 region: CASSTWTGNGYTF. Written as DNA, the CDR3 is TGTGCCAGCAGCACCTGGACAGGGAATGGCTACACCTTC.

This clonotype was counted ten times or more. The J gene is TRBJ1-2, the V gene TRBV6-1; no definite D call. The CDR3 sequence is 11 residues long. Germline V CDR1 and CDR2: MNHNS, SASEGT. V shed 7 bases and J shed 4 bases, with 7 bases lying between them. CDR3 DNA: TGTGCCAGCAATGAGGCCTATGGCTACACCTTC. This translates into CASNEAYGYTF.

The sample holds many counts of this clonotype. The CDR3 DNA is TGCGCCAGCAGCTCGACACAGGACAGGGGAGAGACCCAGTACTTC. Amino acid sequence: CASSSTQDRGETQYF. V usage is TRBV5-1 and J usage is TRBJ2-5, with 9 bases identical to TRBD1. The CDR3 extends over 15 amino acids. The ends lost 3 bases at V and 4 bases at J; junction bases unmatched: 7. Looked up from germline, CDR1 is SGHRS and CDR2 is YFSETQ.

V and J are TRBV20-1 and TRBJ2-7; D is ambiguous. Germline V gene lookup returns CDR1 DFQATT and CDR2 SNEGSKA (reference sequence). The V gene lost 1 base and the J gene lost 3 bases, with 10 bases spanning the gap. This CDR3 region has 13 residues. In DNA, the CDR3 is TGCAGTGCTAGAGTCCCAGGAAACTACGAGCAGTACTTC. Translating gives CSARVPGNYEQYF.